This T cell receptor beta chain was identified during a study of a mutant IDH1 vaccine in newly diagnosed glioma. Regarding time point: week 47, end of study. The investigators gave 300 ug of mutant IDH1 20-mer peptide in each vaccine dose, together with topical imiquimod. About this clone: Its cognate antigen is unknown.

Findings and limits, study-wide: In around 93% of patients, immune responses induced by the vaccine occurred.

CDR1 and CDR2 (germline): MNHEY, SVGAGI. V lost 5 bases to trimming and J lost 7 bases; unmatched junction nucleotides: 8. This CDR3 has 15 amino acids. Produced via immunoSEQ multiplex PCR; TCRdb's table is partial and in-frame only. The sample consists of approximately 11,000 clones, about 81% of them appearing once. The material was PBMCs, obtained from a glioma patient whose treatment included an IDH1 peptide vaccine. The TCR originated in a man aged 25-40 years with glioma. This chain connects TRBV6-5 to TRBJ1-4; 9 bases are shared with TRBD1. CDR3 sequence reads: CASSRTGGRGEKLFF. The CDR3 DNA follows: TGTGCCAGCAGTCGCACAGGGGGCAGAGGTGAAAAACTGTTTTTT.